A single TCR beta chain is shown here with its context. The sample belongs to a study of blood T cell repertoires in COVID-19. Study-wide background: T cells, B-cell-depleted T cells, or PBMCs provided the cDNA or gDNA that served as material.

The method was immunoSEQ multiplex PCR; TCRdb's version includes in-frame clones alone and lacks a portion of them. This table holds a few hundred thousand clones, about 90% found once. The sequencing input was peripheral blood. This TCR derives from a woman in her 50s who had recovered from COVID-19.

The DNA for the CDR3 is TGTGCCTGGAGTCAGGGGGGCGGCACTGAAGCTTTCTTT. Its protein product is CAWSQGGGTEAFF. The chain carries TRBV30 and TRBJ1-1, with 7 bases that match TRBD1. With 2 bases clipped from V and 4 bases from J, the junction kept 4 bases outside the gene matches. Germline V CDR1 and CDR2: GTSNPN, SVGIG (reference sequence). The CDR3 contains 13 residues.